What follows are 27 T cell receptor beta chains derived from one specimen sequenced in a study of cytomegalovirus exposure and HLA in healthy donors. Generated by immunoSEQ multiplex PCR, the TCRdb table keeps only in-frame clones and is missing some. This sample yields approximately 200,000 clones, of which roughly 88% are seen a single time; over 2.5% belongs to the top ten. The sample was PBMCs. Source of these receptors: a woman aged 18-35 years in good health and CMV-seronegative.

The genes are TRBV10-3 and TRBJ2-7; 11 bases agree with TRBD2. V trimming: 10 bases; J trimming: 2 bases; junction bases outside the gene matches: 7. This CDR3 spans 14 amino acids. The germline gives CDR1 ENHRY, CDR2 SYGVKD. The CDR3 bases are TGTGCCAGCCGGCCGGGACTAGCGGCCTACGAGCAGTACTTC. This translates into CASRPGLAAYEQYF.

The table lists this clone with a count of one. CDR3 DNA sequence: TGCAGCGTTGATCGTTGGGGAGGCGGTAGTATGTATGAGCAGTTCTTC. Translation gives CSVDRWGGGSMYEQFF. The chain is built from TRBV29-1 and TRBJ2-1; weak D call: TRBD2 (6 bases). The V gene's germline CDR1 is SQVTM and CDR2 ANQGSEA. This CDR3 spans 16 amino acids. V lost 3 bases, J lost 8 bases, and 23 bases lay in between.

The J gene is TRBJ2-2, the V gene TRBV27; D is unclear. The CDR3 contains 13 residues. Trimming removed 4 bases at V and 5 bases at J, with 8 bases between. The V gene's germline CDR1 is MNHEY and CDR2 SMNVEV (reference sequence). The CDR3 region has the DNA TGTGCCAGCAGTTCTCTAGAAACCGGGGAGCTGTTTTTT. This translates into CASSSLETGELFF.

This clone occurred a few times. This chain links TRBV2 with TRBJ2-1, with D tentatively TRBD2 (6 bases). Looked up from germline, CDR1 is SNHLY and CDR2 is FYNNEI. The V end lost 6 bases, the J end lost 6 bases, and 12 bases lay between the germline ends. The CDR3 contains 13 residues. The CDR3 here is CASRKEGLNEQFF. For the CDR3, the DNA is TGTGCCAGCAGGAAGGAGGGACTCAATGAGCAGTTCTTC.

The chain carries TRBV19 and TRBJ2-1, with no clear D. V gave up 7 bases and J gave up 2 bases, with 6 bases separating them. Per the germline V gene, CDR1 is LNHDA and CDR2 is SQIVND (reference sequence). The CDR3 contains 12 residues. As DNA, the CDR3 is TGTGCCAGTAACCAGGCCTACAATGAGCAGTTCTTC. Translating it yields CASNQAYNEQFF.

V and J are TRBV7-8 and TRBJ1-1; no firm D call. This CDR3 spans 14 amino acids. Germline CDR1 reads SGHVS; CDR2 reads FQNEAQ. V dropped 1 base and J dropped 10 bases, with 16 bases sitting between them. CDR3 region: CASSLDSLGAGAFF. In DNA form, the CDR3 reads TGTGCCAGCAGCTTAGATTCTCTGGGAGCCGGAGCTTTCTTT.

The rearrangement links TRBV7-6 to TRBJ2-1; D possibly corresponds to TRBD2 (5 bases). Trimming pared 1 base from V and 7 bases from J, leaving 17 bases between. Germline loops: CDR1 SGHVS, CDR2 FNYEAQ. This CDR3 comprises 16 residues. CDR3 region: CASSLGSLARVNEQFF. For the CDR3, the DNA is TGTGCCAGCAGCTTAGGGTCGCTAGCCCGAGTGAATGAGCAGTTCTTC.

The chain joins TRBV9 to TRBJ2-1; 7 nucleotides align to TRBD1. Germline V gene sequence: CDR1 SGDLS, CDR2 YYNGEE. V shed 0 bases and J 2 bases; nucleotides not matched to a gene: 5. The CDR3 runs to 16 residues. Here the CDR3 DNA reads TGTGCCAGCAGCGTAGTTGTAGGGGGCGCCTACAATGAGCAGTTCTTC. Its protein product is CASSVVVGGAYNEQFF.

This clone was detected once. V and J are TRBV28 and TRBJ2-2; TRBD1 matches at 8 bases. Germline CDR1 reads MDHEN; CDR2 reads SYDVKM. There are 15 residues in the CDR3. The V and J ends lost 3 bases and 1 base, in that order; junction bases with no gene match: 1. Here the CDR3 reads CASSLTGVNTGELFF. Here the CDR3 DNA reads TGTGCCAGCAGTTTGACAGGGGTGAACACCGGGGAGCTGTTTTTT.

The CDR3, as DNA: TGTGCCTTGACAGGATTGAGCTCCTACGAGCAGTACTTC. It specifies CALTGLSSYEQYF. The chain couples TRBV30 to TRBJ2-7, with D tentatively TRBD1 (6 bases). The CDR3 contains 13 residues. V dropped 7 bases and J dropped 0 bases, with 13 bases sitting between them. In germline, CDR1 is GTSNPN, CDR2 SVGIG (reference sequence).

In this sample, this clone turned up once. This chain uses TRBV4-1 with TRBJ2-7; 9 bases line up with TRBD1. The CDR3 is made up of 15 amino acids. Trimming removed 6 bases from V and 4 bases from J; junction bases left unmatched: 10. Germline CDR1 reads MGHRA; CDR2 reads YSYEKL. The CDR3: CASSPTGTGIYEQYF. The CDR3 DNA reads TGCGCCAGCAGTCCCACCGGGACAGGGATTTACGAGCAGTACTTC.

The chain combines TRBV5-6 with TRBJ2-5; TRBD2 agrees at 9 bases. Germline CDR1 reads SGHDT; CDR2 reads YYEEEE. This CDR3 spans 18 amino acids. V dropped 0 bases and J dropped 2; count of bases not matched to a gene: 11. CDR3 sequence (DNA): TGTGCCAGCAGCTTGGGATGGGGGCTAGCGGGAATACAAGAGACCCAGTACTTC. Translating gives CASSLGWGLAGIQETQYF. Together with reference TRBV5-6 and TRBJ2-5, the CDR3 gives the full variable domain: DAGVTQSPTHLIKTRGQQVTLRCSPKSGHDTVSWYQQALGQGPQFIFQYYEEEERQRGNFPDRFSGHQFPNYSSELNVNALLLGDSALYLCASSLGWGLAGIQETQYFGPGTRLLVL.

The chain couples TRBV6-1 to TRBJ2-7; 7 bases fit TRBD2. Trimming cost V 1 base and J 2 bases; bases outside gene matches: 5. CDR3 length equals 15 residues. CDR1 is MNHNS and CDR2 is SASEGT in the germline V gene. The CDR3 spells CASSEEGGSAYEQYF. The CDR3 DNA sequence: TGTGCCAGCAGTGAAGAGGGCGGGAGCGCCTACGAGCAGTACTTC.

The CDR3 coding sequence is TGTGCCAGCAGTTACCGGGACAGAAGGAACACTGAAGCTTTCTTT. It is translated as CASSYRDRRNTEAFF. The rearrangement links TRBV6-6 to TRBJ1-1, with TRBD1 identical over 7 bases. V shed 2 bases, J shed 1 base, and the junction held 4 bases outside the gene matches. The CDR3 length is 15 residues. The V gene's germline CDR1 is MNHNY and CDR2 SVGAGI (reference sequence).

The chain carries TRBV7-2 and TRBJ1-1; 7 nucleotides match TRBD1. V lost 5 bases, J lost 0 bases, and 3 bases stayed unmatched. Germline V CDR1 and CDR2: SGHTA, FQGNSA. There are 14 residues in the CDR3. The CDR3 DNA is TGTGCCAGCAGCCCGGGACAGCTGAACACTGAAGCTTTCTTT. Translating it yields CASSPGQLNTEAFF.

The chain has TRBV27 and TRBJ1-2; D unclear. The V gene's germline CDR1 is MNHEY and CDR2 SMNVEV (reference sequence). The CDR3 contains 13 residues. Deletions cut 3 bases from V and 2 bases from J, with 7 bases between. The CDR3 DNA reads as TGTGCCAGCAGTTTTGGGCAAAACTATGGCTACACCTTC. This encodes CASSFGQNYGYTF.

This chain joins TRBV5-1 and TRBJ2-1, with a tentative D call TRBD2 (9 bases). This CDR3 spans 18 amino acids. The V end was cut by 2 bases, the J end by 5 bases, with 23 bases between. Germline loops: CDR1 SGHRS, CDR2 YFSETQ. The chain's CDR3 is CASSFRQGISGRHNEQFF. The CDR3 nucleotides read TGCGCCAGCAGCTTCAGACAGGGGATCAGCGGGAGGCACAATGAGCAGTTCTTC.

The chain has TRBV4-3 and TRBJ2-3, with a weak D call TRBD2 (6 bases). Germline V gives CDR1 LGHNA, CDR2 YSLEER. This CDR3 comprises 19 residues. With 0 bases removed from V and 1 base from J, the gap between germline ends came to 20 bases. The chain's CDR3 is CASSQDLGKWRGGTDTQYF. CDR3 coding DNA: TGCGCCAGCAGCCAAGATTTAGGCAAGTGGAGGGGCGGCACAGATACGCAGTATTTT.

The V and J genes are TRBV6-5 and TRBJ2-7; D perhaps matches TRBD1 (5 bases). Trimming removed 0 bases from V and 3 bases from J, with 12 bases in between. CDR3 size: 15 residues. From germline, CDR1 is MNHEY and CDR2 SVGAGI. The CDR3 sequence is CASSYSTVQGYEQYF. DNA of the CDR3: TGTGCCAGCAGTTACTCGACCGTCCAGGGCTACGAGCAGTACTTC.

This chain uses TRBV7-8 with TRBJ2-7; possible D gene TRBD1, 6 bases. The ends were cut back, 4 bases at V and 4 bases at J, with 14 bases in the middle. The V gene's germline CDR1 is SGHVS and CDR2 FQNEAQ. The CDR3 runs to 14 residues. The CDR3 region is CASSSYSQGYEQYF. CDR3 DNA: TGTGCCAGCAGCTCCTACAGTCAGGGGTACGAGCAGTACTTC.

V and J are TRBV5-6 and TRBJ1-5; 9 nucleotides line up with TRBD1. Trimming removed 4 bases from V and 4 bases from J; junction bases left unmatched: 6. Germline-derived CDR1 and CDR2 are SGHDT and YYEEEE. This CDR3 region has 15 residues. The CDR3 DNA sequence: TGTGCCAGCAGCCGGACAGGGGTCGCGAATCAGCCCCAGCATTTT. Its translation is CASSRTGVANQPQHF.

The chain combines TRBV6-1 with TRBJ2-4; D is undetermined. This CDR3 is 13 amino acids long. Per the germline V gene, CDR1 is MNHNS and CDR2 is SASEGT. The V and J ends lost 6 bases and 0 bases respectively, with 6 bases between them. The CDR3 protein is CASSAGAKNIQYF. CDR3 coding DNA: TGTGCCAGCAGCGCCGGAGCCAAAAACATTCAGTACTTC.

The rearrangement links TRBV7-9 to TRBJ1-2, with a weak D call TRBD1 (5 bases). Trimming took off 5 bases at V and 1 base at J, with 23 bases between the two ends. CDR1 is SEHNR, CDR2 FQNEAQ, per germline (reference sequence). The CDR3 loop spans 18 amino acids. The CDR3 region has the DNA TGTGCCAGCAGCCATACTATACCGACAGCTACCGATAACTATGGCTACACCTTC. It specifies CASSHTIPTATDNYGYTF.

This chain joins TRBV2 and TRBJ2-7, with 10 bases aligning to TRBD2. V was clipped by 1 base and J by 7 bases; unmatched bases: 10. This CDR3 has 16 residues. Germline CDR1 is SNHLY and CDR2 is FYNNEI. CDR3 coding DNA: TGTGCCAGCAGTGAAGGGTGGGCTAGCGGGAGAGGAGAGCAGTACTTC. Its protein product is CASSEGWASGRGEQYF.

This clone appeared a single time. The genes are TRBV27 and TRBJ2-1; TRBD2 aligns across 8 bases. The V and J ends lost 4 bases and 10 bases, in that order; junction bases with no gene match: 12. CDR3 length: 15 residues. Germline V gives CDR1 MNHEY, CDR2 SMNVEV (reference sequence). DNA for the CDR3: TGTGCCAGCAGTTCGGGAGCGGGAGCTCCGGGGGAGCAGTTCTTC. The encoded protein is CASSSGAGAPGEQFF.

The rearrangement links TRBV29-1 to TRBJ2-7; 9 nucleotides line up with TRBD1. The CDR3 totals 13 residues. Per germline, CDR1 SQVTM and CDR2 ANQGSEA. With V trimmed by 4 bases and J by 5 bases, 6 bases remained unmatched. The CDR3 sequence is CSVAGTGLHEQYF. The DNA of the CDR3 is TGCAGCGTTGCTGGGACAGGGCTCCACGAGCAGTACTTC.

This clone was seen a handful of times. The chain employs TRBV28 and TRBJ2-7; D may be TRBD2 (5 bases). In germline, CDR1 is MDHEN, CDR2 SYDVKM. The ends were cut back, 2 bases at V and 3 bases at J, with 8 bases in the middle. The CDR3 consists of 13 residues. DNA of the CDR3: TGTGCCAGCAGTTTAGAACGGGGCTACGAGCAGTACTTC. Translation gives CASSLERGYEQYF.